The next 7 T cell receptor beta chains were all read from a single sample in a study of a mutant IDH1 vaccine in newly diagnosed glioma. Stated time point: week 11, during vaccination. Each vaccine dose was 300 ug of mutant IDH1 20-mer peptide, with topical imiquimod. These receptors have no known antigen. Sequencing was performed with immunoSEQ multiplex PCR; in TCRdb, only in-frame clones are kept and a portion is missing. The sample lists about 64,000 clones, approximately 88% occurring once. The sample consisted of PBMCs, taken from a glioma patient whose treatment included an IDH1 peptide vaccine. The receptors shown here come from a woman between 45 and 60 years old with glioma.

The gene calls are TRBV12-5 and TRBJ2-7; D might be TRBD1 (5 bases). The CDR3 is made up of 15 amino acids. CDR1 and CDR2 (germline): LGHNT, FRNRAP. Trimming left V 0 bases short and J 2 bases short, with 11 bases between. CDR3 bases: TGTGCTAGTGGTTTGGTGCAAGGGGCCCCCTACGAGCAGTACTTC. It is translated as CASGLVQGAPYEQYF.

The chain combines TRBV2 with TRBJ2-7; either TRBD1 or TRBD2 may fit D (6 bases each). The CDR3 totals 14 residues. Germline assignment: CDR1 SNHLY and CDR2 FYNNEI. V dropped 8 bases and J dropped 6 bases, with 20 bases sitting between them. In DNA form, the CDR3 reads TGTGCCAGCCGTAAGGGGGGCAGGGGAATCGAGCAGTACTTC. Translating it yields CASRKGGRGIEQYF.

This clone was counted a single time. V gene TRBV7-2 combines with J gene TRBJ1-4, with a possible D match to TRBD1 (5 bases). Between the trimmed V and J ends, which lost 3 bases and 7 bases, there was a span of 15 bases. Germline lookup yields CDR1 SGHTA and CDR2 FQGNSA. The CDR3 length is 15 residues. The CDR3 spells CASSFPPGMSEKLFF. As DNA, the CDR3 is TGTGCCAGCAGCTTCCCACCAGGGATGAGTGAAAAACTGTTTTTT.

The chain is built from TRBV2 and TRBJ2-3; no firm D call. This CDR3 has 12 residues. V was shortened by 8 bases and J by 6 bases, with 12 bases between the two germline ends. Germline CDR1 and CDR2: SNHLY and FYNNEI. The CDR3 region is CASSLDVDTQYF. Here the CDR3 DNA reads TGTGCCAGCTCCCTGGATGTTGATACGCAGTATTTT.

This clone was seen a handful of times. The rearrangement links TRBV27 to TRBJ2-5, with D possibly being TRBD1 or TRBD2 (5 bases each). The length of the CDR3 is 14 residues. Germline V gene data show CDR1 as MNHEY and CDR2 as SMNVEV (reference sequence). V was pared by 5 bases and J by 7 bases, with 17 bases between. CDR3 region: CASSPGRFDLTQYF. As DNA, the CDR3 is TGTGCCAGCAGTCCGGGACGGTTTGATCTGACCCAGTACTTC.

The chain employs TRBV7-6 and TRBJ2-7; D not certain. The CDR3 runs to 15 residues. The germline V gene has CDR1 SGHVS and CDR2 FNYEAQ. Trimming removed 1 base from V and 0 bases from J, with 10 bases in between. The CDR3 sequence: CASSLGGSGSYEQYF. The DNA of the CDR3 is TGTGCCAGCAGCTTAGGGGGTAGTGGCTCCTACGAGCAGTACTTC.

V is TRBV6-1 and J is TRBJ1-2; 8 bases align to TRBD1. The CDR3 runs to 15 residues. Germline V CDR1 and CDR2: MNHNS, SASEGT. The V gene end was trimmed by 4 bases and the J gene end by 2 bases; junction bases not matched to a gene: 6. The CDR3 DNA reads as TGTGCCAGCAGTGCAGACAGGGGTCGGAACTATGGCTACACCTTC. Amino acids: CASSADRGRNYGYTF.